This T cell receptor (beta chain) was identified during a study of lymphopenia after photon versus proton radiotherapy. V was shortened by 4 bases and J by 5 bases, with 15 bases between the two germline ends. The germline gives CDR1 MDHEN, CDR2 SYDVKM. The length of the CDR3 is 14 residues. General observations from the study: Proton therapy kept repertoires fairly stable, unlike photons, which gained effector/memory cells. Authors raise, but do not show, better survival with proton therapy. Post-nadir TCR diversity decline inversely tracked overall survival among those who died. After lymphocyte nadir, photon-treated repertoires showed oligoclonal expansion, especially CD8+ Temra.

Using immunoSEQ multiplex PCR, the repertoire was profiled, and TCRdb retains in-frame clones only, with some absent. The sample contains about 60,000 clones, approximately 84% of which appear only once. A note on this clone: Its target is not known.

This rearrangement joins TRBV28 to TRBJ2-7; D gene unclear. The sequencing used peripheral blood, collected from a patient treated with proton-based radiotherapy. The sequence derives from a man aged 55 to 70 with pancreatic cancer. The CDR3 nucleotides are TGTGCCAGCAGTTCCCACCTGGCGCGCGACGAGCAGTACTTC. This encodes CASSSHLARDEQYF.